The 26 T cell receptor beta chains presented below share a single source sample, sequenced in a study of T cells after yellow fever vaccination. A single record per CDR3 protein comes from TCRdb applying MiXCR to the 5' RACE reads. This sample yields under 550,000 distinct CDR3 sequences, of which roughly 22% are seen a single time; roughly 16% belongs to the top ten. The sequenced sample was PBMCs, obtained more than 20 days after the first yellow fever vaccination. These receptors all come from a man aged 18-30 years who received the YFV17D yellow fever vaccine.

This clonotype turned up a few times. The CDR3 region has the DNA TGTGCCAGCAGTTACAGGGTCCTCGGGACTGAAGCTTTCTTT. This sequence encodes CASSYRVLGTEAFF. This chain links TRBV6-5 with TRBJ1-1, with unresolved D. Germline CDR1 is MNHEY and CDR2 is SVGAGI. The CDR3 loop spans 14 amino acids. With 2 bases removed from V and 5 bases from J, the gap between germline ends came to 12 bases.

The J gene is TRBJ1-1, the V gene TRBV5-1, with D unresolved. Germline V gives CDR1 SGHRS, CDR2 YFSETQ. Deletions cut 4 bases from V and 3 bases from J, with 16 bases between. This CDR3 has 15 amino acids. In DNA form, the CDR3 reads TGCGCCAGCAGCCTGATAGGGAGGGAGGACACTGAAGCTTTCTTT. This codes for CASSLIGREDTEAFF.

In this sample, this clonotype turned up a few times. This chain connects TRBV4-2 to TRBJ2-3, with D tentatively TRBD2 (5 bases). Germline V gene sequence: CDR1 LGHNA, CDR2 YNFKEQ. V shed 0 bases and J shed 2 bases, with 9 bases lying between them. The CDR3 contains 15 residues. This CDR3 reads CASSQDGRNTDTQYF. The CDR3 DNA follows: TGTGCCAGCAGCCAAGATGGGAGAAACACAGATACGCAGTATTTT.

The J gene is TRBJ2-1, the V gene TRBV5-4, with 13 bases that match TRBD2. V lost 4 bases to trimming and J lost 3 bases; unmatched junction nucleotides: 4. The CDR3 has 16 residues. Germline V lookup: CDR1 SGHNT, CDR2 YYREEE (reference sequence). CDR3 in DNA: TGTGCCAGCAGCAAAGGACTAGCGGGGGTCTACAATGAGCAGTTCTTC. Its protein product is CASSKGLAGVYNEQFF.

A few counts support this clonotype. This chain links TRBV5-5 with TRBJ1-1; the match to TRBD1 covers 8 bases. J gave up 4 bases and V 0 bases, and 5 bases lay outside the gene matches. Germline CDR1 is SGHKS and CDR2 is YYEKEE (reference sequence). The CDR3 extends over 15 amino acids. The CDR3 loop is CASSLGPTGGTEAFF. The CDR3 bases are TGTGCCAGCAGCTTGGGGCCTACAGGGGGCACTGAAGCTTTCTTT.

The sample holds a few counts of this clonotype. V and J are TRBV29-1 and TRBJ1-1; 7 bases are shared with TRBD1. V was pared by 6 bases and J by 0 bases, with 10 bases of the junction left unmatched. This CDR3 is 15 amino acids long. CDR1 is SQVTM and CDR2 is ANQGSEA in the germline V gene. The CDR3, as DNA: TGCAGCGTCTCCAGCCCGACAGGGCTGAACACTGAAGCTTTCTTT. It yields the protein CSVSSPTGLNTEAFF.

This rearrangement joins TRBV9 to TRBJ2-3; TRBD1 aligns across 7 bases. Germline V gives CDR1 SGDLS, CDR2 YYNGEE. The V gene end was trimmed by 2 bases and the J gene end by 1 base; junction bases not matched to a gene: 1. This CDR3 is 14 amino acids long. This chain's CDR3 is CASSVQGGTDTQYF. The CDR3 nucleotides read TGTGCCAGCAGCGTCCAGGGGGGCACAGATACGCAGTATTTT.

V gene TRBV27 combines with J gene TRBJ2-7; D ambiguous. CDR3 length: 15 residues. V shed 2 bases and J shed 5 bases, with 16 bases lying between them. CDR1 MNHEY and CDR2 SMNVEV come from the germline V gene (reference sequence). The CDR3 spells CASSLSIGRIDEQYF. The CDR3, as DNA: TGTGCCAGCAGTTTAAGTATCGGACGGATAGACGAGCAGTACTTC.

The CDR3 DNA reads TGTGCCAGCAGCAAGGACCAGGGGTTCGGGGAGCTGTTTTTT. Its translation is CASSKDQGFGELFF. J is TRBJ2-2 and V is TRBV7-3; D may be TRBD1 (6 bases). This CDR3 has 14 residues. CDR1 and CDR2 (germline): SGHTA, FQGTGA. Between the trimmed V and J ends, which lost 5 bases and 7 bases, there was a span of 14 bases.

There are a few counts of this clonotype. This rearrangement joins TRBV2 to TRBJ2-7; D not resolved. Germline assignment: CDR1 SNHLY and CDR2 FYNNEI. The ends were cut back, 7 bases at V and 1 base at J, with 8 bases in the middle. This CDR3 contains 12 residues. The CDR3 DNA sequence: TGTGCCAGCATCGGTTTATCCTACGAGCAGTACGTC. Translated, it gives CASIGLSYEQYV.

CDR3 DNA: TGTGCCAGCAGTTCGTTTCAGCGGGGAGGTACCGGGGAGCTGTTTTTT. Its protein is CASSSFQRGGTGELFF. This sequence joins TRBV5-6 and TRBJ2-2, with 7 bases fitting TRBD2. The CDR3 consists of 16 residues. Per the germline V gene, CDR1 is SGHDT and CDR2 is YYEEEE. Trimming removed 5 bases from V and 5 bases from J; junction bases left unmatched: 12. Based on the CDR3 plus reference TRBV5-6 and TRBJ2-2, the full variable domain is DAGVTQSPTHLIKTRGQQVTLRCSPKSGHDTVSWYQQALGQGPQFIFQYYEEEERQRGNFPDRFSGHQFPNYSSELNVNALLLGDSALYLCASSSFQRGGTGELFFGEGSRLTVL.

This clonotype was seen a single time. The chain is built from TRBV12-3 or TRBV12-4 and TRBJ1-4, with D maybe TRBD1 (6 bases). Trimming pared 8 bases from V and 10 bases from J, leaving 11 bases between. The CDR3 has 11 residues. CDR3 nucleotide sequence: TGTGCCAGCTCTAAGGGGGGAAAACTGTTTTTT. Translated, it gives CASSKGGKLFF.

This chain uses TRBV12-3 or TRBV12-4 with TRBJ2-2, with a tentative D call TRBD1 (5 bases). Trimming left V 6 bases short and J 5 bases short, with 16 bases between. The CDR3 is 15 amino acids. This CDR3 is CASRRQGIGTGELFF. In DNA form, the CDR3 reads TGTGCCAGCAGGAGGCAGGGTATCGGGACCGGGGAGCTGTTTTTT.

J is TRBJ2-6 and V is TRBV4-2; D call uncertain. The germline V gene encodes CDR1 LGHNA and CDR2 YNFKEQ. The ends were cut back, 0 bases at V and 0 bases at J, with 12 bases in the middle. The length of the CDR3 is 18 residues. CDR3 sequence reads: CASSQDPGPSSGANVLTF. As DNA, the CDR3 is TGTGCCAGCAGCCAAGATCCAGGTCCGTCCTCTGGGGCCAACGTCCTGACTTTC.

The chain combines TRBV19 with TRBJ1-1; D is uncertain. Germline lookup yields CDR1 LNHDA and CDR2 SQIVND (reference sequence). V gave up 3 bases and J gave up 1 base, with 6 bases separating them. The CDR3 has 13 residues. As DNA, the CDR3 is TGTGCCAGTAGTATTCTCCCGAACACTGAAGCTTTCTTT. Amino acid sequence: CASSILPNTEAFF.

This clonotype has only a few counts. The chain joins TRBV27 to TRBJ2-2; D gene unclear. The V end lost 4 bases, the J end lost 4 bases, and 7 bases lay between the germline ends. The CDR3 extends over 13 amino acids. The germline V gene has CDR1 MNHEY and CDR2 SMNVEV (reference sequence). This chain's CDR3 is CASSYGSTGELFF. As DNA, the CDR3 is TGTGCCAGCAGTTACGGTAGCACCGGGGAGCTGTTTTTT.

The chain uses TRBV6-1 and TRBJ2-5; 9 bases agree with TRBD2. V lost 7 bases to trimming and J lost 2 bases; unmatched junction nucleotides: 8. The germline V gene encodes CDR1 MNHNS and CDR2 SASEGT. The CDR3 has 15 residues. The CDR3 sequence is CASKETSGLQETQYF. CDR3 sequence (DNA): TGTGCCAGCAAAGAAACTAGCGGGTTACAAGAGACCCAGTACTTC.

DNA for the CDR3: TGCAGTGCCCCTCGTGGGACAGGGATGTACGAGCAGTACTTC. Translation gives CSAPRGTGMYEQYF. This rearrangement joins TRBV20-1 to TRBJ2-7, with 9 bases identical to TRBD1. CDR1 and CDR2 from the germline V gene are DFQATT and SNEGSKA (reference sequence). J lost 4 bases, V lost 6 bases, and 10 bases had no gene match. The CDR3 runs 14 residues.

The CDR3 reads CASSQKTVDTQYF. The CDR3 nucleotides read TGCGCCAGCAGCCAAAAGACTGTCGATACGCAGTATTTT. This chain connects TRBV4-3 to TRBJ2-3; no clear D. The germline V gene encodes CDR1 LGHNA and CDR2 YSLEER. V lost 2 bases to trimming and J lost 6 bases, with 9 bases between them. CDR3 length: 13 residues.

This chain joins TRBV12-3 or TRBV12-4 and TRBJ1-2, with unresolved D. V lost 3 bases and J 4 bases, leaving 9 bases between the germline ends. There are 13 residues in the CDR3. The CDR3 coding sequence is TGTGCCAGCAGTTTCAGAGGGTTCTATGGCTACACCTTC. This translates into CASSFRGFYGYTF.

This clonotype was seen a few times. The CDR3 sequence: CASSSGYTGNTIYF. The CDR3 DNA sequence: TGTGCCAGCAGCTCGGGGTATACTGGAAACACCATATATTTT. The chain recombines TRBV4-2 with TRBJ1-3; D remains ambiguous. The germline CDR1 and CDR2 sequences are LGHNA and YNFKEQ. V was shortened by 5 bases and J by 2 bases, with 10 bases between the two germline ends. The CDR3 sequence is 14 residues long.

This clonotype was observed a few times. The V gene is TRBV5-1, the J gene TRBJ2-3; D remains unclear. Germline-derived CDR1 and CDR2 are SGHRS and YFSETQ. Trimming removed 2 bases from V and 2 bases from J, with 12 bases in between. This CDR3 has 15 amino acids. In DNA, the CDR3 is TGCGCCAGCAGCTTTGGTACGGAGTTCACAGATACGCAGTATTTT. Its protein is CASSFGTEFTDTQYF.

The chain employs TRBV5-6 and TRBJ2-7; a weak D match, TRBD1 (6 bases). V was shortened by 5 bases and J by 2 bases, with 14 bases between the two germline ends. CDR1 and CDR2 (germline): SGHDT, YYEEEE. This CDR3 comprises 14 residues. In DNA, the CDR3 is TGTGCCAGCAGACAGACAGGAGAACCCTACGAGCAGTACTTC. It translates to CASRQTGEPYEQYF.

This clonotype was detected a few times. The V call is TRBV5-1, the J call TRBJ2-1, with TRBD2 identical over 15 bases. The CDR3 spans 16 residues. The V and J ends lost 0 bases and 8 bases, in that order; junction bases with no gene match: 3. The V gene's germline CDR1 is SGHRS and CDR2 YFSETQ. The CDR3 region has the DNA TGCGCCAGCAGCTTGGGGACTAGCGGGGGGGCGGATGAGCAGTTCTTC. As protein: CASSLGTSGGADEQFF.

This clonotype occurred a few times. A much larger clonotype is one base distant, so this may be a read error. This chain connects TRBV11-2 to TRBJ2-1, with unresolved D. This CDR3 comprises 11 residues. Germline V gives CDR1 SGHAT, CDR2 FQNNGV. V lost 2 bases to trimming and J lost 8 bases, with 4 bases between them. CDR3 DNA sequence: TGTGCCAGCAGCTTATACTATGAGCAGTTCTTC. Translating gives CASSLYYEQFF. Filled out from reference TRBV11-2 and TRBJ2-1, the complete variable domain reads EAGVAQSPRYKIIEKRQSVAFWCNPISGHATLYWYQQILGQGPKLLIQFQNNGVVDDSQLPKDRFSAERLKGVDSTLKIQPAKLEDSAVYLCASSLYYEQFFGPGTRLTVL.

This chain's CDR3 is CASRWHRVDTEAFF. The CDR3 bases are TGCGCCAGCAGATGGCACAGGGTAGACACTGAAGCTTTCTTT. The chain uses TRBV5-1 and TRBJ1-1, with D perhaps matching TRBD1 (6 bases). Per the germline V gene, CDR1 is SGHRS and CDR2 is YFSETQ. V was trimmed by 5 bases and J by 3 bases, leaving 14 bases between them. This CDR3 has 14 residues.